This entry describes one T cell receptor (beta chain). J lost 5 bases, V lost 6 bases, and 18 bases had no gene match. This CDR3 is built from 17 residues. Each CDR3 protein gets one entry after TCRdb re-called the RT-PCR reads with MiXCR. Counted here are around 700,000 distinct CDR3 sequences, 14% occurring once; the ten biggest clones make up 3.6%. The V and J genes are TRBV12-3 or TRBV12-4 and TRBJ1-2, with 7 bases matching TRBD1. The sample was memory CD4+ T cells from blood. The TCR sequence derives from a female donor in good health, serving as a healthy control. DNA for the CDR3: TGTGCCAGCAGGGGGGGGGACAGTCTTACGAAAAATTATGGCTACACCTTC. This encodes CASRGGDSLTKNYGYTF.